The sample holds many counts of the clone carrying this TCR beta chain. Its antigen is unidentified. This record comes from a study of blood T cells in healthy people across ages. Study results and limitations: Reliance upon unsorted PBMCs precluded definitive naive versus antigen-experienced comparison.

Alongside a J-beta primer mix, a sample-barcoded 5' primer served in a second PCR lasting roughly 7 to 11 cycles. TCRdb re-called the 5' RACE reads through MiXCR, storing one row per CDR3 protein. Of 540,000 or so distinct CDR3 sequences listed, approximately 25% are singletons. This sample was shared with a second study, whose subject was T cells of mothers and their children.

The source material was blood. This TCR derives from a boy aged 10-17 years in good health.

In DNA form, the CDR3 reads TGTGCCAGCAGTGACTCTTTCAGACAAGAGACCCAGTACTTC. This translates into CASSDSFRQETQYF. The chain uses TRBV6-4 and TRBJ2-5, with D hard to call. The CDR3 sequence is 14 residues long. V was cut by 0 bases and J by 2 bases, with 7 bases left in between. The germline gives CDR1 MRHNA, CDR2 SNTAGT.